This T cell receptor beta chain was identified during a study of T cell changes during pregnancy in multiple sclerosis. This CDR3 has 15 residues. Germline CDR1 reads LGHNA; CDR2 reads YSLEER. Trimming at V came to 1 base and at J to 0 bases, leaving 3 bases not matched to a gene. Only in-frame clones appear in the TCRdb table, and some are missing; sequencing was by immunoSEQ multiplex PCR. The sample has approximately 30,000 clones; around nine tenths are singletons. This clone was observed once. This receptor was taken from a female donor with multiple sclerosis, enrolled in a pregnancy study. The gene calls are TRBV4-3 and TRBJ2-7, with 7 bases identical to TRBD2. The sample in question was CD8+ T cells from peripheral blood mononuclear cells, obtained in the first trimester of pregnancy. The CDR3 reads CASSQAGGHSYEQYF. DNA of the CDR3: TGCGCCAGCAGCCAAGCGGGAGGTCACTCCTACGAGCAGTACTTC.